This T cell receptor beta chain emerged from a study of cytomegalovirus exposure and HLA in healthy donors. PCR was performed using 60 Vbeta and 13 Jbeta primers. This table comes from immunoSEQ multiplex PCR, and its TCRdb copy is limited to in-frame clones, with some not included. Of approximately 220,000 clones listed, approximately 80% are singletons. This CDR3 is built from 15 residues. Trimming at V came to 6 bases and at J to 7 bases, leaving 10 bases not matched to a gene. CDR1 MNHEY and CDR2 SVGAGI come from the germline V gene. This clone was detected once. What it binds is unknown. General study findings and limits: TCR beta V- and J-gene trimming was later associated with a missense DCLRE1C variant.

Sequenced: PBMCs. The chain couples TRBV6-5 to TRBJ2-5; 11 bases are shared with TRBD2. The TCR sequence derives from a girl aged 10 to 17 in good health and CMV-seronegative. CDR3 region: CASSSGTSGRGTQYF. The CDR3, as DNA: TGTGCCAGCAGCAGTGGGACTAGCGGCCGGGGGACCCAGTACTTC.